This section outlines one T cell receptor beta chain sequence together with its context. Its antigen target is currently unknown. Per-base quality was not reported, and no clone a single base away is much larger than it. The collaborating institutions used their own protocols to collect whole blood in K2EDTA tubes. For TCRbeta analysis, collaborator samples were shipped as frozen whole blood, as isolated PBMCs, or as DNA extracted from either sample type. The cysteine opens and the phenylalanine closes a CDR3 of 18 amino acids. Here the CDR3 DNA is all that survives: 54 bases in frame from base 1. V has 2 bases trimmed and J has 8 bases trimmed; junction bases matching no gene number 14. From a lookup of the germline V gene, CDR1 and CDR2 are MGHRA and YSYEKL. The sample originates from a study of blood T cell repertoires in COVID-19 (dated by TCRdb to 2018 to 2021). Study-level background: Collaborator samples came from the United States, Italy and Spain and covered acute and convalescent phases of COVID-19. The prospective study material was composed of cDNA or gDNA derived from T cells, B-cell-depleted T cells, or PBMCs. Deeply sampled blood TCRbeta repertoires from subjects exposed to, actively infected with, or recovered from COVID-19 were included in the dataset. The repertoires were released in a freely available public database meant as a resource for research on the immune response to SARS-CoV-2. Samples were obtained from the ongoing ImmuneRACE study (first 160 participants) and from 1,254 subjects provided by 6 global collaborators. Nearly every sample came with metadata listing a de-identified subject ID, COVID-19 status, age in years and sex. Where HLA class I and class II types were available, the types were taken from metadata supplied by the sample provider, not from assay-based typing. The study at large found these results: The quantity of clinical and demographic metadata differed by source and by participant and was supplied without curation.

TCRbeta CDR3 regions were amplified from genomic DNA using the immunoSEQ Assay, a bias-controlled multiplex PCR. The study's own analysis went as follows. The number of nucleated cells in each sample was estimated by amplification of reference gene primers within the assay. Sequence reads were collapsed and filtered to measure the absolute abundance of every unique TCRbeta CDR3 rearrangement. For each sample, productive Simpson clonality was calculated as the square root of Simpson's diversity index over productive rearrangements. As stored in TCRdb, this immuneACCESS dataset retains in-frame rearrangements with V and J assigned. A fraction of the clones does not appear; measured against another copy, unresolved V genes explain less than half of the discrepancy, and the remainder lacks a known reason. V, J and clone size derive from that table, while D and trimming were established from the DNA sequence. The sample contains 40,000 or so clones, 75% to 90% of them found a single time. Under 25% of the sample rests with the top ten.

The rearranged segments are TRBV4-1 and TRBJ2-2; the central 10 bases match TRBD2. The specimen was peripheral blood. The TCR originated in a man aged 45-65 years with active COVID-19. The DNA reads TGCGCCAGCAGCCAACCAACGGGACTAGCGCCATTTAGGGGGGAGCTGTTTTTT. Translated, it gives CASSQPTGLAPFRGELFF.